This TCR beta chain was captured by sequencing in a study of blood T cell repertoires in COVID-19. Study in general: Specimens from acute and convalescent COVID-19 originated in the United States, Italy and Spain. T cells, B-cell-depleted T cells, or PBMCs supplied cDNA or gDNA.

Authors' methods: Reference gene primers were amplified, and this amplification served to estimate nucleated cell counts. TCRdb's copy holds only in-frame clones and misses some; the assay was immunoSEQ multiplex PCR. D and trimming were read from the DNA, whereas the V and J calls and clone size are those reported in that table. This sample carries around 300,000 clones, roughly 88% of them seen once, and the ten largest clones take 0.8% to 1%. V shed 6 bases and J shed 2 bases, with 16 bases lying between them. Germline V gene sequence: CDR1 SGHRS, CDR2 YFSETQ. This CDR3 has 15 residues. Participants came from about 23 US areas, aged about 18 to 89 years.

V gene TRBV5-1 combines with J gene TRBJ2-3; D gene unclear. Sequencing was performed on PBMCs or T cells enriched from blood (not recorded which). The sequence came from a woman in her thirties who had recovered from COVID-19. CDR3 region: CASNPSGGITDTQYF. The CDR3 DNA follows: TGCGCCAGCAACCCCTCAGGTGGTATCACAGATACGCAGTATTTT.